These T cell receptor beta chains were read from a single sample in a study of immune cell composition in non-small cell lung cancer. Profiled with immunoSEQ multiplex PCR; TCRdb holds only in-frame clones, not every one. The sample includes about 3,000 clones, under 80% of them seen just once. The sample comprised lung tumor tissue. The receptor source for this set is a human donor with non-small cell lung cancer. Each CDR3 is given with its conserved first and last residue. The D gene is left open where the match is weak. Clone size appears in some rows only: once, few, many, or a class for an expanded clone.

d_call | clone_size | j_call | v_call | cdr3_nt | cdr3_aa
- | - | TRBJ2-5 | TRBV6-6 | TGTGCCAGCAGTCCCTCAGAAGAGACCCAGTACTTC | CASSPSEETQYF
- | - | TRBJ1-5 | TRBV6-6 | TGTGCCAGCAGTGTGGCTTACCAGCCCCAGCATTTT | CASSVAYQPQHF
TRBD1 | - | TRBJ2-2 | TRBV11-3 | TGTGCCAGCAGCTTAGGGGGGACAGGTCGAAACACCGGGGAGCTGTTTTTT | CASSLGGTGRNTGELFF
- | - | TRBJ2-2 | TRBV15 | TGTGCCACCGGGTCGGGAGTCCGGGCCGGGGAGCTGTTTTTT | CATGSGVRAGELFF
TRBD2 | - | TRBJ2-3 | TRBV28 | TGTGCCAGCAGTTTAGGCGGGACTAGCGGGCCGGACACAGATACGCAGTATTTT | CASSLGGTSGPDTDTQYF
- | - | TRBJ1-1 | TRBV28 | TGTGCCAGCAGTTTTAATTCGGACAGCCGCACTGAAGCTTTCTTT | CASSFNSDSRTEAFF
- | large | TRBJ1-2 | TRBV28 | TGTGCCAGCAGTTCCCCTTATAATAACTATGGCTACACCTTC | CASSSPYNNYGYTF
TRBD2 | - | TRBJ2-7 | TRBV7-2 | TGTGCCAGCAGCTTCACTAGCGGGAGTTCCTACGAGCAGTACTTC | CASSFTSGSSYEQYF
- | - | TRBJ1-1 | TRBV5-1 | TGCGCCAGCAGCTTTACAGGGCCCCCTGAAGCTTTCTTT | CASSFTGPPEAFF
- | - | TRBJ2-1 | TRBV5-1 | TGCGCCAGCAGCTTTCTGGGCGATGAGCAGTTCTTC | CASSFLGDEQFF
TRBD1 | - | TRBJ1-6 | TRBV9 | TGTGCCAGCAGCGTAGACCCCAGCTGGGGGACAGGGACTAGAAGGGGGCTTCCACCCCTCCACTTT | CASSVDPSWGTGTRRGLPPLHF
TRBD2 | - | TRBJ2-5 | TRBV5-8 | TGTGCCAGCAGCCGACGGAGGACTAGCGGGAGAAGGCAAGAGACCCAGTACTTC | CASSRRRTSGRRQETQYF
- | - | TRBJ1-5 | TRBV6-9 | TGTGCCAGCAGTCCCGACAGGAAGAATCAGCCCCAGCATTTT | CASSPDRKNQPQHF
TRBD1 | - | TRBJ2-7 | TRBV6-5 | TGTGCCAGCAGGAAAAGACAGGGCATCTCCTACGAGCAGTACTTC | CASRKRQGISYEQYF
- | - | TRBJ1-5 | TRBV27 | TGTGCCAGCAGTTTCTCAGGGTATAGCAATCAGCCCCAGCATTTT | CASSFSGYSNQPQHF
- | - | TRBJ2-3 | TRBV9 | TGTGCCAGCAGCGACCGACAGGGAGGAACAGATACGCAGTATTTT | CASSDRQGGTDTQYF
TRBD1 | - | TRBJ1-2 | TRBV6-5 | TGTGCCAGCACCCGACAGGGTAGTGGCTACACCTTC | CASTRQGSGYTF
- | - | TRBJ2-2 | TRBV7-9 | TGTGCCACAAATACAAACACCGGGGAGCTGTTTTTT | CATNTNTGELFF
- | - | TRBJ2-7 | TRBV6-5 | TGTGCCAGCAGTAATCGACACCGAATAGCGAGGCAGTACTTC | CASSNRHRIARQYF
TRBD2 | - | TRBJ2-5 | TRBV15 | TGTGCCACCAGCACGGGACTAGCGGGAAACCAAGAGACCCAGTACTTC | CATSTGLAGNQETQYF
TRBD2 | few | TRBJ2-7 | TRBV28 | TGTGCCAGCAGTTTATACGGCGGGAGTAAGTCCTACGAGCAGTACTTC | CASSLYGGSKSYEQYF
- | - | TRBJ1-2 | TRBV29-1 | TGCAGCGTGAAGCAGGGGAGCTATGGCTACACCTTC | CSVKQGSYGYTF
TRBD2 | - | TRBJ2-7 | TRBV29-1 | TGCAGCGGGAGGGGAGAGCGGGAGCCCTACGAGCAGTACTTC | CSGRGEREPYEQYF
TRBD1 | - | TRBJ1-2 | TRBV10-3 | TGTGCCATCAGCCGGGACAGCAACTATGGCTACACCTTC | CAISRDSNYGYTF
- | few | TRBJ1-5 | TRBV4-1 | TGCGCCAGCAGCCCCCGGGAGGGTGGCAATCAGCCCCAGCATTTT | CASSPREGGNQPQHF
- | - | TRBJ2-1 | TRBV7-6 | TGTGCCAGCAGCTTAAACAACGCCTTCAATGAGCAGTTCTTC | CASSLNNAFNEQFF
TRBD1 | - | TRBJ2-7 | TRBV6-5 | TGTGCCAGCAGCGGGACAGCTGTCTACGAGCAGTACTTC | CASSGTAVYEQYF
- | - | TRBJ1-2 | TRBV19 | TGTGCCAGTACCCTCACAGGGTTTTATGGCTACACCTTC | CASTLTGFYGYTF
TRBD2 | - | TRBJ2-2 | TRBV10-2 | TGCGCCAGCAGTGAGGGATTAGCGGGAGGGCAGGCCGGGGAGCTGTTTTTT | CASSEGLAGGQAGELFF
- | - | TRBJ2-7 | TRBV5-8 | TGTGCCAGCAGCTTGTACGGTCCCTACGAGCAGTACTTC | CASSLYGPYEQYF
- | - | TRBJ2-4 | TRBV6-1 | TGTGCCAGCAGTGAACAGTTGGCAGAACAAAACATTCAGTACTTC | CASSEQLAEQNIQYF
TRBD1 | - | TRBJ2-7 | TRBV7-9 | TGTGCCAGCAGCCCATGGACAGGGGGGAGCTACGAGCAGTACTTC | CASSPWTGGSYEQYF
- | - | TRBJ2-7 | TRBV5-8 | TGTGCCAGCAGCTGGACAGCAAGCTACGAGCAGTACTTC | CASSWTASYEQYF
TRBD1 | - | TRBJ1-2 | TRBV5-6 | TGTGCCAGCAGCCCCGGGGCACAGGGGAACTATGGCTACACCTTC | CASSPGAQGNYGYTF
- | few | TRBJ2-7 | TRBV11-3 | TGTGCCAGCAGCTTAGGCGAACAGGACTACGAGCAGTACTTC | CASSLGEQDYEQYF
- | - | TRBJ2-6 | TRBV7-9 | TGTGCCAGCAGGGGAGCCTCTAGCGCCACTGGGGCCAACGTCCTGACTTTC | CASRGASSATGANVLTF
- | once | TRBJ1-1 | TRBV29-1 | TGCAGCGCTATTGCGGGGCAGGACACTGAAGCTTTCTTT | CSAIAGQDTEAFF
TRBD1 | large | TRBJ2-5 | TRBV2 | TGTGCCAGCAGCGGGACAGGGCACCTCTACCAAGAGACCCAGTACTTC | CASSGTGHLYQETQYF
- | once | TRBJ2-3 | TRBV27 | TGTGCCAGCAGTTTGAGAGGAGTTAGGTCAGATACGCAGTATTTT | CASSLRGVRSDTQYF
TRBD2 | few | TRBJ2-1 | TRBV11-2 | TGTGCCAGCAGCCTCGGGACTAGCGGGTACAATGAGCAGTTCTTC | CASSLGTSGYNEQFF
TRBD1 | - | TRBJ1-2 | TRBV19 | TGTGCCAGTAGTATTTCTCGGACAGGGGCCTATGGCTACACCTTC | CASSISRTGAYGYTF
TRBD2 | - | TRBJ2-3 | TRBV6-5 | TGTGCCAGCAGTGCCACCGGGACTATTGGAGATACGCAGTATTTT | CASSATGTIGDTQYF
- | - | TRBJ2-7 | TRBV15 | TGTGCCACCAGCAGAGGTCAACAGGGCAACGAGCAGTACTTC | CATSRGQQGNEQYF
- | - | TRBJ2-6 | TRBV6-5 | TGTGCCAGCAGTTACGGGCGGGTCGGGGCCAACGTCCTGACTTTC | CASSYGRVGANVLTF
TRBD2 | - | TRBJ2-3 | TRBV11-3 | TGTGCCAGCAGCTTGGATAGCGGGAGGGCCTCAGATACGCAGTATTTT | CASSLDSGRASDTQYF
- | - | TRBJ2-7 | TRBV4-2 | TGTGCCAGCAGCCAAGAGTCAGGGAAGTTGGTTGGGTCCTACGAGCAGTACTTC | CASSQESGKLVGSYEQYF
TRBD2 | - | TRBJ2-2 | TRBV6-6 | TGTGCCAGCAGTTACTCGAGCGGGAGTATCACCGGGGAGCTGTTTTTT | CASSYSSGSITGELFF
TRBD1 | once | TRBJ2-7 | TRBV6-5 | TGTGCCAGCAGTTACGACAGGGACCCTGACTACGAGCAGTACTTC | CASSYDRDPDYEQYF
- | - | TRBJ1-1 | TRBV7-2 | TGTGCCAGCAGCTTAAGTGGAGGCCGTGAAGCTTTCTTT | CASSLSGGREAFF
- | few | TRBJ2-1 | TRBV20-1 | TGCAGTGCTCAGCCAGGCAATGAGCAGTTCTTC | CSAQPGNEQFF
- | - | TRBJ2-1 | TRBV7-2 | TGTGCCAGCAGCAAGACTAGTTTCTATGAGCAGTTCTTC | CASSKTSFYEQFF
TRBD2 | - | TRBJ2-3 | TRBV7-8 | TGTGCCAGCAGCTTAGTAGGCGGGAGACCCACAGATACGCAGTATTTT | CASSLVGGRPTDTQYF
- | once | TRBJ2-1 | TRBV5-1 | TGCGCCACCAAAAGGGGGGGGGAGGGCAATGAGCAGTTCTTC | CATKRGGEGNEQFF
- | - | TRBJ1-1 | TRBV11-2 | TGTGCCAGCAGCGCCCTGCGCACTGAAGCTTTCTTT | CASSALRTEAFF
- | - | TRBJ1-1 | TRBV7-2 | TGTGCCAGCAGCTTAGCCCGGAACACTGAAGCTTTCTTT | CASSLARNTEAFF
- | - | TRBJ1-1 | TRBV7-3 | TGTGCCAGCAGCTTAGCGGGGAACACTGAAGCTTTCTTT | CASSLAGNTEAFF
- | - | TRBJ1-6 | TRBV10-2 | TGCGCCAGCAGAGCACCAGGATCCTCCTATAATTCACCCCTCCACTTT | CASRAPGSSYNSPLHF
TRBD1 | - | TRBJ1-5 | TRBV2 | TGTGCCAGCAGAGGACAGGGGAATCAGCCCCAGCATTTT | CASRGQGNQPQHF
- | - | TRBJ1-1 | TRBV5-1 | TGCGCCAGCAGCTTTGTGGGGGGGATGGCTGAAGCTTTCTTT | CASSFVGGMAEAFF